This T cell receptor beta chain was profiled in a study of blood T cells in healthy people across ages. This clonotype was seen at least ten times. The CDR3 has 9 amino acids. The germline V and J ends were trimmed by 6 bases and 9 bases, with 6 bases remaining between them. Germline V lookup: CDR1 SQVTM, CDR2 ANQGSEA. It was with a sample-barcoded 5' primer and a J-beta primer mix that a second PCR of roughly 7 to 12 cycles was run. One entry per CDR3 protein results from TCRdb running MiXCR on the 5' RACE reads. The sample has roughly 800,000 distinct CDR3 sequences, about 53% seen once; the top ten hold around 41%.

J is TRBJ2-1 and V is TRBV29-1; D not resolved. This receptor was obtained from a man at least 80 years old in good health. Sequencing input: blood. In DNA form, the CDR3 reads TGCAGCGTCGAAATTGAGCAGTTCTTC. It translates to CSVEIEQFF.